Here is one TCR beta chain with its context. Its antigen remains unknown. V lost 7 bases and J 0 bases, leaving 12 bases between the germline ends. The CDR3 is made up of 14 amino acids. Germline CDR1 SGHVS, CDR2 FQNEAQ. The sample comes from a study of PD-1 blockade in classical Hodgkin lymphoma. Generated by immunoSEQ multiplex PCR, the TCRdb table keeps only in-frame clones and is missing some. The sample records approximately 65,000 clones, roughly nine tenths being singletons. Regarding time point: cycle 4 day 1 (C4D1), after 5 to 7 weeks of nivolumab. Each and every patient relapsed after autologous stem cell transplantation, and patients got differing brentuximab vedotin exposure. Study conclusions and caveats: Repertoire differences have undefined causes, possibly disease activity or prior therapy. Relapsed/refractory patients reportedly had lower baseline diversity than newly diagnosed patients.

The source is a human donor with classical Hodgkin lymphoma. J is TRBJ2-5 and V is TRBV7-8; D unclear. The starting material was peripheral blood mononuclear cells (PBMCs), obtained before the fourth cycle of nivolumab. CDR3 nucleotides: TGTGCCAGCACCCCGGGCGAGTACCAAGAGACCCAGTACTTC. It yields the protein CASTPGEYQETQYF.